Each of the 17 T cell receptor beta chains below was sequenced from the same sample in a study of CXCR3-negative and CXCR3-positive naive CD8 T cells. The authors prepared UMI-labeled TRB cDNA libraries by 5' RACE. No DNA is given; TCRdb re-called the 5' RACE reads and lists each CDR3 protein once. This sample's clone table lists approximately 47,000 distinct CDR3 sequences. The source material was naive CXCR3- CD8+ T cells from blood. The subset denotes: CD45RO-CCR7+CD27+CD95- naive CD8+ T cells lacking CXCR3 (TNR3-). Source of these receptors: a human donor in good health. Some clones in this sample may be carry-over from other donors' samples.

The gene calls are TRBV20-1 and TRBJ2-2; there is no DNA to check the TCRdb D call of TRBD2. The CDR3 is 15 residues long. Germline loops: CDR1 DFQATT, CDR2 SNEGSKA (reference sequence). CDR3: CSARQTRMETGELFF.

The chain employs TRBV10-1 and TRBJ2-7; lacking DNA, the TRBD1 call made by TCRdb goes unchecked. CDR3 length equals 17 residues. Germline CDR1 WNHNN, CDR2 SYGVQD (reference sequence). The CDR3 loop reads CASSESIVGQTSYEQYF.

This chain links TRBV20-1 with TRBJ1-6; TCRdb's D call, TRBD1, is unchecked because there is no DNA. The germline CDR1 and CDR2 sequences are DFQATT and SNEGSKA (reference sequence). The CDR3 has 15 residues. Here the CDR3 reads CSAGTESSYNSPLHF.

The chain employs TRBV7-3 and TRBJ2-7. CDR3 length equals 12 residues. The germline V gene has CDR1 SGHTA and CDR2 FQGTGA. This chain's CDR3 is CASSPYIDEQYF.

The chain has TRBV12-3 or TRBV12-4 and TRBJ2-7; TCRdb picks TRBD1, but there is no DNA to check that call. The length of the CDR3 is 13 residues. Here the CDR3 reads CASTQGGSYEQYF.

The chain joins TRBV28 to TRBJ2-7; with no DNA, the TCRdb D assignment of TRBD2 cannot be verified. In germline, CDR1 is MDHEN, CDR2 SYDVKM. The CDR3 totals 15 residues. The CDR3 region is CASRWESMGSYEQYF.

V gene TRBV28 combines with J gene TRBJ2-3; TCRdb picks TRBD1, but there is no DNA to check that call. The germline gives CDR1 MDHEN, CDR2 SYDVKM. The CDR3 has 15 amino acids. This CDR3 reads CASSAPAPRTDTQYF. Full variable domain (outside the CDR3, taken from reference TRBV28 and TRBJ2-3): DVKVTQSSRYLVKRTGEKVFLECVQDMDHENMFWYRQDPGLGLRLIYFSYDVKMKEKGDIPEGYSVSREKKERFSLILESASTNQTSMYLCASSAPAPRTDTQYFGPGTRLTVL.

This CDR3 is CSVESSARFQNTEAFF. The V call is TRBV29-1, the J call TRBJ1-1. Germline V gives CDR1 SQVTM, CDR2 ANQGSEA. The CDR3 contains 16 residues.

The CDR3 sequence: CASSLVPDRTNEQFF. V is TRBV7-2 and J is TRBJ2-1; absent DNA, TCRdb's TRBD1 call cannot be checked. This CDR3 has 15 amino acids. Germline V lookup: CDR1 SGHTA, CDR2 FQGNSA.

The rearrangement uses TRBV6-6 and TRBJ2-1; as DNA is missing, the TRBD2 call by TCRdb cannot be tested. The CDR3 has 15 amino acids. The germline V gene encodes CDR1 MNHNY and CDR2 SVGAGI (reference sequence). The CDR3 sequence: CASTASGFIRNEQFF.

The gene calls are TRBV29-1 and TRBJ2-1. CDR1 and CDR2 (germline): SQVTM, ANQGSEA. There are 11 residues in the CDR3. The CDR3 protein is CSVDRGREQFF.

This clonotype shows up as medium-sized by frequency. This chain connects TRBV12-3 or TRBV12-4 to TRBJ2-4; the D call of TRBD1 rests on TCRdb alone, since no DNA is present to check it. CDR3 length: 14 residues. The chain's CDR3 is CASSPLVAKNIQYF.

V and J are TRBV20-1 and TRBJ2-1; without DNA, the TCRdb call of TRBD1 cannot be checked. The CDR3 has 17 residues. The germline V gene has CDR1 DFQATT and CDR2 SNEGSKA (reference sequence). Here the CDR3 reads CSARGLTGPGSYNEQFF.

This chain uses TRBV19 with TRBJ2-2; TCRdb's D call, TRBD1, is unchecked because there is no DNA. The CDR3 runs 14 residues. In germline, CDR1 is LNHDA, CDR2 SQIVND (reference sequence). This CDR3 reads CASSQGENTGELFF.

This sequence joins TRBV28 and TRBJ2-7; TCRdb gives TRBD2 as the D gene, but with no DNA this cannot be confirmed. The germline V gene has CDR1 MDHEN and CDR2 SYDVKM. CDR3 length: 14 residues. CDR3 region: CASNPAGPTYEQYF.

The chain's CDR3 is CASSYGETAYEQYF. This chain links TRBV6-5 with TRBJ2-7. The CDR3 is 14 amino acids. Germline V gives CDR1 MNHEY, CDR2 SVGAGI.

The chain combines TRBV4-3 with TRBJ1-1. The CDR3 runs 15 residues. Germline CDR1 reads LGHNA; CDR2 reads YSLEER. CDR3 amino acids: CASSPDRTVNTEAFF.